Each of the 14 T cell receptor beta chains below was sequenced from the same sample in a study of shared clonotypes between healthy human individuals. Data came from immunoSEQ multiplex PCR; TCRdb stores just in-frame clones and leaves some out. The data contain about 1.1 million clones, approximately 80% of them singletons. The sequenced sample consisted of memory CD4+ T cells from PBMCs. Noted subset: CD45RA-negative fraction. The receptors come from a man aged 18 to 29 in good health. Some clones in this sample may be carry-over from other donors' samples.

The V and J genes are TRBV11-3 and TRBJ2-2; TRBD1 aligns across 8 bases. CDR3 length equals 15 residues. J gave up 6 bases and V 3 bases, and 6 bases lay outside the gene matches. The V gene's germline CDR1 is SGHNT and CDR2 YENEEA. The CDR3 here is CASSFFGTGPGELFF. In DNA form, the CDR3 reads TGTGCCAGCAGCTTTTTCGGGACAGGCCCCGGGGAGCTGTTTTTT.

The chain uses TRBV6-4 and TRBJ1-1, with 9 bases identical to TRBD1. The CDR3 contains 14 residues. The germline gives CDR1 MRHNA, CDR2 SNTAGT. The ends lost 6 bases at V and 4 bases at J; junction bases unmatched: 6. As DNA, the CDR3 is TGTGCCAGCAGAGACAGGGGGGGGACCACTGAAGCTTTCTTT. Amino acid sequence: CASRDRGGTTEAFF.

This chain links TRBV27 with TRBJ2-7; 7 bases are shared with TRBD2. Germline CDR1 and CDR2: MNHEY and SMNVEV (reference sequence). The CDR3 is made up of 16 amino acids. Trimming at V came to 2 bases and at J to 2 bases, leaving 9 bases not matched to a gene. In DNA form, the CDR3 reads TGTGCCAGCAGTTTAAGAGGGCTAGCGGTCGCCTACGAGCAGTACTTC. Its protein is CASSLRGLAVAYEQYF.

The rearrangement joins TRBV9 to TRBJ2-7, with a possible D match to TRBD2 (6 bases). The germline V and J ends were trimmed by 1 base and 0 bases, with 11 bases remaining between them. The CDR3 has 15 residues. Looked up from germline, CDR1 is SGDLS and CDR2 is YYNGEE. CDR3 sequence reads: CASSVSGSYSYEQYF. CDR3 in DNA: TGTGCCAGCAGCGTAAGCGGGTCCTACTCCTACGAGCAGTACTTC.

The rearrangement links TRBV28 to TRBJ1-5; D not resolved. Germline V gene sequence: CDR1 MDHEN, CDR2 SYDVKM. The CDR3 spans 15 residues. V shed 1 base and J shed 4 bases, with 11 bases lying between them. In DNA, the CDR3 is TGTGCCAGCAGTTTATCGGGTCGGACGAATCAGCCCCAGCATTTT. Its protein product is CASSLSGRTNQPQHF.

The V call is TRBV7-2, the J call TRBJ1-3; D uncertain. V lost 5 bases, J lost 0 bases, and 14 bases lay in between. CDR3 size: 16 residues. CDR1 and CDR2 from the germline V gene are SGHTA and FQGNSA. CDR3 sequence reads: CASSTLATSSGNTIYF. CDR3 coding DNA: TGTGCCAGCAGCACCTTAGCTACTAGCTCTGGAAACACCATATATTTT.

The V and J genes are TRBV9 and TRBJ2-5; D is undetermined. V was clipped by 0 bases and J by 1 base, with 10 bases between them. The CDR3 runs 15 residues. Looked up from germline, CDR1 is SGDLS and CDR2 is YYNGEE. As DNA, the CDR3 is TGTGCCAGCAGCGTAGTCGACGGCCTCCAAGAGACCCAGTACTTC. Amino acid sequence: CASSVVDGLQETQYF.

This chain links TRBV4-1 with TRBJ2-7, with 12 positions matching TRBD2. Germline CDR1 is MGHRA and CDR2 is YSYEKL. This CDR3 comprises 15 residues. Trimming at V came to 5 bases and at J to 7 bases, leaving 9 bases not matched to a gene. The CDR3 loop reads CASSARLAGEGEQYF. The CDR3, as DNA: TGCGCCAGCAGCGCCCGACTAGCGGGAGAGGGTGAGCAGTACTTC.

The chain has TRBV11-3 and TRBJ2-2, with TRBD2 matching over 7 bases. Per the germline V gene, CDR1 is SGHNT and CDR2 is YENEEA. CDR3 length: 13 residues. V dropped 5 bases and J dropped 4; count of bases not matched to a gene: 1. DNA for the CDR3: TGTGCCAGCAGCGGACTAGTCACCGGGGAGCTGTTTTTT. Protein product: CASSGLVTGELFF.

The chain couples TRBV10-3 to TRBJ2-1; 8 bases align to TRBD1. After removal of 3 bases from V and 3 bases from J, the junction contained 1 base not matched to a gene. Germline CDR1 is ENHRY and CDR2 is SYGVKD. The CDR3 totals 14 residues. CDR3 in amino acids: CAISEQGVYNEQFF. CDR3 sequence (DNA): TGTGCCATCAGTGAACAGGGGGTCTACAATGAGCAGTTCTTC.

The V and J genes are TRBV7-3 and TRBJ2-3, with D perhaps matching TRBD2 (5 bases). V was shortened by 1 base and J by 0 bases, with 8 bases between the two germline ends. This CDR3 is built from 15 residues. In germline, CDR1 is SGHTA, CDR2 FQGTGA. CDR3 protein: CASSLKGGSTDTQYF. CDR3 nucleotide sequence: TGTGCCAGCAGCTTAAAGGGCGGGAGCACAGATACGCAGTATTTT.

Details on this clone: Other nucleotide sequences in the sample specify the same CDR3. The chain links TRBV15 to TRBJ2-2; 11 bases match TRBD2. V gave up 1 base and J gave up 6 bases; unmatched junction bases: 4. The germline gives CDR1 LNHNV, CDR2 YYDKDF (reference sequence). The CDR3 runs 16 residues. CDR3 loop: CATSRGGSGRAGELFF. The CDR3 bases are TGTGCCACCAGCAGAGGGGGTAGCGGGAGGGCCGGGGAGCTGTTTTTT.

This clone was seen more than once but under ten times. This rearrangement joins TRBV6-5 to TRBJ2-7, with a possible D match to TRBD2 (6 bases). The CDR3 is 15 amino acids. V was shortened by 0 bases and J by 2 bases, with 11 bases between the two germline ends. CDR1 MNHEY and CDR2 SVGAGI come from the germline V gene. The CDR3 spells CASSYSAGSTYEQYF. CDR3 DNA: TGTGCCAGCAGTTACTCGGCGGGATCCACCTACGAGCAGTACTTC.

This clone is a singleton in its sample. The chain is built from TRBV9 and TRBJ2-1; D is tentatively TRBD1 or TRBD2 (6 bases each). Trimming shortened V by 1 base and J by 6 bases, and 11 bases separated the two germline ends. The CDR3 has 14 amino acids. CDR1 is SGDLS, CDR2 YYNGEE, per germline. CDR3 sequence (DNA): TGTGCCAGCAGCGTAACGGGGGCCAGCAATGAGCAGTTCTTC. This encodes CASSVTGASNEQFF.